The clone carrying this TCR beta chain was seen many times. Its antigen is still unknown. Germline values: CDR1 KGHSH, CDR2 LQKENI. The V and J ends lost 3 bases and 7 bases, in that order; junction bases with no gene match: 5. CDR3 size: 13 residues. TCR beta libraries were made by quantitative 5'-RACE with molecular barcodes. In TCRdb, the 5' RACE reads were re-called with MiXCR into one record per CDR3 protein. The top ten hold around 0.51% of the sample, which has about 800,000 distinct CDR3 sequences, over 9.5% seen once. The entry originates in a study of CD8 T cells in ankylosing spondylitis. General study points: Clones tied to disease were said to be significantly enriched in matched ankylosing spondylitis synovial fluid. Disease-linked clones bore a CD8+ phenotype, appearing relatively rarely in peripheral blood. A motif in TCR beta, a set of fewer than ten highly homologous variants, appeared characteristic of ankylosing spondylitis blood.

This clonotype originated in a male donor with ankylosing spondylitis. The J gene is TRBJ2-5, the V gene TRBV18; 7 nucleotides align to TRBD1. The sample taken for sequencing was blood, either unsorted or a sorted T cell fraction (not recorded which). CDR3 sequence reads: CASSPDREGTQYF. The CDR3 DNA sequence: TGTGCCAGCTCACCCGACAGGGAAGGGACCCAGTACTTC.